This passage covers 25 T cell receptor beta chains from one sample sequenced in a study of glioma-infiltrating T cells. TCR alpha and beta CDR3 regions were amplified from RNA using iRepertoire nested multiplex PCR. TCRdb reanalysed the multiplex PCR reads using MiXCR and keeps one entry per CDR3 protein. The table includes about 94,000 distinct CDR3 sequences, about 23% detected once. Sequencing was carried out using glioma tissue, nonneoplastic brain tissue, or PBMCs (not recorded which). The receptors derive from a human donor with low-grade glioma or glioblastoma, undergoing nonglioma brain surgery, or in good health (not recorded which).

This clonotype was seen a few times. This chain connects TRBV5-1 to TRBJ2-7, with 8 positions matching TRBD2. After removal of 4 bases from V and 4 bases from J, the junction contained 7 bases not matched to a gene. CDR1 and CDR2 from the germline V gene are SGHRS and YFSETQ. The CDR3 has 14 amino acids. CDR3 in amino acids: CASSPLGGEYEQYF. The CDR3 coding sequence is TGCGCCAGCAGCCCTCTCGGGGGGGAGTACGAGCAGTACTTC.

There are a few counts of this clonotype. The V and J genes are TRBV3-1 and TRBJ2-7; 10 positions match TRBD1. The CDR3 is 15 residues long. The junction had 6 bases not matched to a gene; V was cut back by 3 bases and J by 4 bases. The germline CDR1 and CDR2 sequences are LGHDT and YNNKEL (reference sequence). This CDR3 is CASSQDRGKMYEQYF. DNA of the CDR3: TGTGCCAGCAGCCAGGACAGGGGGAAGATGTACGAGCAGTACTTC.

The genes are TRBV7-9 and TRBJ2-5; unclear D gene. There are 14 residues in the CDR3. V shed 2 bases and J shed 1 base, with 8 bases lying between them. Germline V gene data show CDR1 as SEHNR and CDR2 as FQNEAQ (reference sequence). DNA for the CDR3: TGTGCCAGCAGCTTAACTTCGGTCCAAGAGACCCAGTACTTC. It specifies CASSLTSVQETQYF.

This chain joins TRBV7-7 and TRBJ1-1, with 9 bases aligning to TRBD1. V was pared by 8 bases and J by 11 bases, with 15 bases of the junction left unmatched. CDR1 and CDR2 (germline): SSHAT, FNYEAQ (reference sequence). The CDR3 length is 14 residues. CDR3 coding DNA: TGTGCCAGCCGGGACAGGGAAGCGAACACTGTGGCTTTCTTT. Residues: CASRDREANTVAFF. Complete variable domain (other parts from reference TRBV7-7 and TRBJ1-1): GAGVSQSPRYKVTKRGQDVTLRCDPISSHATLYWYQQALGQGPEFLTYFNYEAQPDKSGLPSDRFSAERPEGSISTLTIQRTEQRDSAMYRCASRDREANTVAFFGQGTRLTVV.

This clonotype was observed at least ten times. CDR3 in DNA: TGTGCCAGCAGCCAAGTAACAGTCACAGATACGCAGTATTTT. It is translated as CASSQVTVTDTQYF. The chain carries TRBV4-2 and TRBJ2-3, with D unclear. The germline gives CDR1 LGHNA, CDR2 YNFKEQ. This CDR3 spans 14 amino acids. V dropped 1 base and J dropped 2 bases, with 7 bases sitting between them.

This clonotype was counted only a few times. The rearrangement joins TRBV7-2 to TRBJ2-5; the match to TRBD1 covers 8 bases. V shed 4 bases and J 2 bases; nucleotides not matched to a gene: 9. Germline loops: CDR1 SGHTA, CDR2 FQGNSA. CDR3 length equals 16 residues. CDR3 sequence reads: CASSSRTGLRQETQYF. The DNA for the CDR3 is TGTGCCAGCAGCTCACGGACAGGGTTGAGACAAGAGACCCAGTACTTC.

The V call is TRBV3-1, the J call TRBJ2-3; 9 nucleotides align to TRBD2. This CDR3 contains 16 residues. Germline CDR1 LGHDT, CDR2 YNNKEL (reference sequence). J was trimmed by 2 bases and V by 5 bases; bases with no gene match: 8. This CDR3 reads CASSSPPSGDTDTQYF. CDR3 bases: TGTGCCAGCAGCTCCCCCCCTAGCGGGGACACAGATACGCAGTATTTT.

With regard to this clonotype: A read error is possible here, since a much larger clone lies one base away. The chain couples TRBV2 to TRBJ1-5; D remains unclear. Germline lookup yields CDR1 SNHLY and CDR2 FYNNEI. The V and J ends lost 1 base and 1 base respectively, with 14 bases between them. The CDR3 runs to 17 residues. CDR3 in amino acids: CASSEGLISGSNQPQHF. The DNA of the CDR3 is TGTGCCAGCAGTGAAGGGCTGATATCTGGGAGCAATCAGCCCCAGCATTTT.

The table lists this clonotype with many counts. The chain recombines TRBV6-2 or TRBV6-3 with TRBJ2-1, with 10 positions matching TRBD2. CDR1 and CDR2 from the germline V gene are MNHEY and SVGEGT. This CDR3 is 14 amino acids long. V lost 6 bases to trimming and J lost 1 base; unmatched junction nucleotides: 0. The CDR3 sequence is CASRLAGSYNEQFF. The DNA for the CDR3 is TGTGCCAGCAGACTAGCGGGGTCCTACAATGAGCAGTTCTTC.

The chain links TRBV19 to TRBJ2-7, with D possibly matching TRBD1 (5 bases). V gave up 3 bases and J gave up 5 bases, with 20 bases separating them. Germline V lookup: CDR1 LNHDA, CDR2 SQIVND (reference sequence). This CDR3 has 16 residues. The CDR3 region has the DNA TGTGCCAGTAGTATTCCCCCCAATACAACCAGGGACGAGCAGTACTTC. This sequence encodes CASSIPPNTTRDEQYF.

Details on this clonotype: This clone may be a read error of a much larger clone one base away. The V call is TRBV3-1, the J call TRBJ1-1; TRBD1 is a possible D gene (5 bases). The V end lost 5 bases, the J end lost 0 bases, and 7 bases lay between the germline ends. Germline CDR1 reads LGHDT; CDR2 reads YNNKEL (reference sequence). This CDR3 has 13 amino acids. The CDR3 reads CASSGRVNTEAFF. The CDR3 DNA is TGTGCCAGCAGCGGCAGGGTGAACACTGAAGCTTTCTTT.

This clonotype was seen at least ten times. The chain has TRBV12-3 or TRBV12-4 and TRBJ1-1; unclear D gene. Trimming cost V 5 bases and J 1 base, with 8 bases left between them. The CDR3 runs to 13 residues. The CDR3 DNA follows: TGTGCCAGCAGTCCCTGGAAGAACACTGAAGCTTTCTTT. Translating gives CASSPWKNTEAFF.

Note on this clonotype: The conserved phenylalanine or tryptophan is not found at the CDR3 terminus, so this likely reflects a read error. V is TRBV29-1 and J is TRBJ1-2, with D perhaps TRBD1 (5 bases). Germline V gene lookup returns CDR1 SQVTM and CDR2 ANQGSEA. V lost 6 bases and J 4 bases, leaving 12 bases between the germline ends. This CDR3 is built from 12 residues. The DNA of the CDR3 is TGCAGCGTCAGGGTACCTCCCTATGGCTACACCCTC. Translated, it gives CSVRVPPYGYTL.

This clonotype was observed a few times. V gene TRBV29-1 combines with J gene TRBJ1-2; a weak D match, TRBD1 (5 bases). The CDR3 contains 12 residues. Germline CDR1 is SQVTM and CDR2 is ANQGSEA. Trimming left V 1 base short and J 8 bases short, with 11 bases between. The CDR3 bases are TGCAGCGTTGAAGGGCAGGGAAGCGGCTACACCTTC. Translation gives CSVEGQGSGYTF.

This rearrangement joins TRBV12-3 or TRBV12-4 to TRBJ2-5, with 10 nucleotides matching TRBD1. The CDR3 sequence is 15 residues long. Trimming cost V 4 bases and J 5 bases; bases outside gene matches: 7. Written as DNA, the CDR3 is TGTGCCAGCAGTTCGAGACAGGGGGCGGTGGAGACCCAGTACTTC. Encoded protein: CASSSRQGAVETQYF.

This clonotype occurred many times. V usage is TRBV19 and J usage is TRBJ1-5; possibly TRBD1 for D (5 bases). Deletions cut 7 bases from V and 3 bases from J, with 19 bases between. CDR3 length: 16 residues. Germline V gives CDR1 LNHDA, CDR2 SQIVND (reference sequence). The CDR3 DNA is TGTGCCAGTATCCCGGGGGAGCCAGTATCCAATCAGCCCCAGCATTTT. Translation gives CASIPGEPVSNQPQHF.

This clonotype occurred many times. This chain uses TRBV20-1 with TRBJ1-1, with D unresolved. This CDR3 spans 14 amino acids. The germline V gene encodes CDR1 DFQATT and CDR2 SNEGSKA (reference sequence). Trimming removed 0 bases from V and 1 base from J, with 9 bases in between. The CDR3 loop reads CSARDHRGNTEAFF. In DNA form, the CDR3 reads TGCAGTGCTAGAGATCACCGGGGGAACACTGAAGCTTTCTTT.

This clonotype was picked up many times. The chain joins TRBV18 to TRBJ2-5; no reliable D call. The V gene lost 4 bases and the J gene lost 4 bases, with 13 bases spanning the gap. The CDR3 runs 14 residues. Looked up from germline, CDR1 is KGHSH and CDR2 is LQKENI. The CDR3 here is CASSLIPATETQYF. The CDR3 nucleotides read TGTGCCAGCTCACTGATTCCCGCCACAGAGACCCAGTACTTC.

This clonotype was detected many times. The V and J genes are TRBV18 and TRBJ1-2; TRBD1 might be the D (5 bases). The CDR3 is 14 residues long. The V gene's germline CDR1 is KGHSH and CDR2 LQKENI. V lost 8 bases and J lost 6, with 19 bases in between. The CDR3 nucleotides are TGTGCCAGCGAACTCACCAGGGCGGCGGATGGCTACACCTTC. Translating gives CASELTRAADGYTF.

The chain carries TRBV10-2 and TRBJ2-7; 7 nucleotides align to TRBD1. The CDR3 has 13 residues. With 6 bases clipped from V and 4 bases from J, the junction kept 6 bases outside the gene matches. The germline V gene has CDR1 WSHSY and CDR2 SAAADI. The CDR3 bases are TGCGCCAGCAGGCCGGGACAGCGATACGAGCAGTACTTC. Protein product: CASRPGQRYEQYF.

Points on this clonotype: This may be a read error, as it is one base from a much larger clone. The V and J genes are TRBV6-4 and TRBJ1-1; tentatively, D is TRBD1 (5 bases). The CDR3 is 13 residues long. Germline V gene sequence: CDR1 MRHNA, CDR2 SNTAGT. The CDR3 loop is CDSSPGGGTEAFF. CDR3 nucleotides: TGTGACAGCAGTCCCGGTGGGGGCACTGAAGCTTTCTTT.

The rearrangement links TRBV20-1 to TRBJ1-2; perhaps TRBD1 as D (6 bases). CDR1 is DFQATT, CDR2 SNEGSKA, per germline (reference sequence). This CDR3 has 18 amino acids. V was trimmed by 5 bases and J by 0 bases, leaving 25 bases between them. DNA of the CDR3: TGCAGTGCTCCCCAGGGTGGCAGGGGAAGAGTGGCTAACTATGGCTACACCTTC. This translates into CSAPQGGRGRVANYGYTF.

The chain has TRBV5-1 and TRBJ2-3; TRBD2 aligns across 8 bases. In germline, CDR1 is SGHRS, CDR2 YFSETQ. This CDR3 contains 18 residues. The J segment lost 1 base and the V segment lost 2 bases, leaving 12 bases of the junction unmatched. Here the CDR3 reads CASSLQVAGSQGTDTQYF. The CDR3 DNA is TGCGCCAGCAGCTTACAGGTAGCGGGAAGCCAGGGCACAGATACGCAGTATTTT.

There are many counts of this clonotype. The CDR3 here is CAISESGSTEAFF. The CDR3, as DNA: TGTGCCATCAGTGAGTCAGGGTCCACTGAAGCTTTCTTT. The chain is built from TRBV10-3 and TRBJ1-1; D gene unclear. The V end lost 0 bases, the J end lost 4 bases, and 6 bases lay between the germline ends. CDR1 is ENHRY, CDR2 SYGVKD, per germline. There are 13 residues in the CDR3.

This clonotype was seen many times. The V gene is TRBV20-1, the J gene TRBJ1-1; D is possibly TRBD1 (5 bases). The germline V and J ends were trimmed by 3 bases and 0 bases, with 17 bases remaining between them. Germline V CDR1 and CDR2: DFQATT, SNEGSKA (reference sequence). There are 16 residues in the CDR3. The CDR3 spells CSASWGADLLNTEAFF. DNA of the CDR3: TGCAGTGCTAGTTGGGGCGCCGACCTTTTGAACACTGAAGCTTTCTTT.